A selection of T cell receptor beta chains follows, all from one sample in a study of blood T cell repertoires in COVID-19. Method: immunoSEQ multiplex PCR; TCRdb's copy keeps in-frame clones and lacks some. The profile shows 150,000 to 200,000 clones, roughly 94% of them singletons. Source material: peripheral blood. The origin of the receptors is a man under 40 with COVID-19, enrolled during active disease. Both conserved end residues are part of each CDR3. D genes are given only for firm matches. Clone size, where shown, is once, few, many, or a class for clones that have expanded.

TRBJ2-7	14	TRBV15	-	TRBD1	CATSTGTGVYEQYF	TGTGCCACCAGCACCGGGACAGGAGTCTACGAGCAGTACTTC
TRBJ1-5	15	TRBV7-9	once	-	CASSSTGRGNQPQHF	TGTGCCAGCAGCTCGACCGGCAGGGGCAATCAGCCCCAGCATTTT
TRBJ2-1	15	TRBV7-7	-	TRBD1	CASSTDRAPYNEQFF	TGTGCCAGCAGCACCGACAGGGCACCCTACAATGAGCAGTTCTTC
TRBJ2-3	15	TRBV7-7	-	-	CASSLGGSTTDTQYF	TGTGCCAGCAGCCTTGGGGGCTCGACCACAGATACGCAGTATTTT
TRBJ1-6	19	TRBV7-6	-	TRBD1	CASSSRTGTIEGFSSPLHF	TGTGCCAGCAGCTCCCGGACAGGGACTATTGAGGGCTTCAGTTCACCCCTCCACTTT
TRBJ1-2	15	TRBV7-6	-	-	CAMTIDGGKNYGYTF	TGTGCCATGACCATTGACGGGGGGAAAAACTATGGCTACACCTTC
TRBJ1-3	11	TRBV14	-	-	CASSQANTIYF	TGTGCCAGCAGCCAAGCGAACACCATATATTTT
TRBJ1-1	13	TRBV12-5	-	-	CASGLFKNTEAFF	TGTGCTAGTGGTTTGTTTAAGAACACTGAAGCTTTCTTT
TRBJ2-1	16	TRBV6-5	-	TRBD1	CASSYSTGQGRNEQFF	TGTGCCAGCAGTTACTCGACGGGACAGGGTAGGAATGAGCAGTTCTTC
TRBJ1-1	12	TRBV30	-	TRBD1	CAWDRVQTEAFF	TGTGCCTGGGACAGGGTACAGACTGAAGCTTTCTTT
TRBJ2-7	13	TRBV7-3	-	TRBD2	CASSSGLANEQYF	TGTGCCAGCAGCTCGGGACTAGCGAACGAGCAGTACTTC
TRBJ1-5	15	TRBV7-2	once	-	CASSSRGQTNQPQHF	TGTGCCAGCAGCTCTAGGGGTCAGACCAATCAGCCCCAGCATTTT
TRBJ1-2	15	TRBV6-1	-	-	CASSDQGHWMEGYTF	TGTGCCAGCAGTGATCAGGGACATTGGATGGAGGGCTACACCTTC
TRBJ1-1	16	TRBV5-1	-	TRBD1	CASSLNPGGGGTEAFF	TGCGCCAGCAGCTTAAACCCAGGGGGCGGGGGCACTGAAGCTTTCTTT
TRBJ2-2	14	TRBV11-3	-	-	CASSLVGADGELFF	TGTGCCAGCAGCTTAGTTGGGGCGGACGGGGAGCTGTTTTTT
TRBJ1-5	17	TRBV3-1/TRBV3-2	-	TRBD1	CASSQDGTGVSNQPQHF	TGTGCCAGCAGCCAAGATGGGACAGGGGTATCCAATCAGCCCCAGCATTTT
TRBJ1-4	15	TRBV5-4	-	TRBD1	CASSFDRGGNEKLFF	TGTGCCAGCAGCTTTGACAGGGGAGGTAATGAAAAACTGTTTTTT
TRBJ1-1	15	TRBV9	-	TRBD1	CASSPTTGGNTEAFF	TGTGCCAGCAGCCCAACCACAGGGGGGAACACTGAAGCTTTCTTT
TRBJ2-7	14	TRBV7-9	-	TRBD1	CASSGQENSYEQYF	TGTGCCAGCAGTGGACAGGAGAACTCCTACGAGCAGTACTTC
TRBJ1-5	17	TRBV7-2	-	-	CASSLEEVGAFNQPQHF	TGTGCCAGCAGCTTAGAAGAGGTAGGGGCTTTCAATCAGCCCCAGCATTTT
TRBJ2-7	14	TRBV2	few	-	CASSRDGGTYEQYF	TGTGCCAGCAGTAGGGACGGGGGAACCTACGAGCAGTACTTC
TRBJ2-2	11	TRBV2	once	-	CASSVSGELFF	TGTGCCAGTAGCGTGTCCGGGGAGCTGTTTTTT
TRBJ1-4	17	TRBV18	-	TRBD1	CASSPPGQTATNEKLFF	TGTGCCAGCTCACCACCGGGACAGACCGCAACTAATGAAAAACTGTTTTTT
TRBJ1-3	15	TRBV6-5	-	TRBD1	CASRLGQGSGNTIYF	TGTGCCAGCAGGCTCGGACAGGGCTCTGGAAACACCATATATTTT
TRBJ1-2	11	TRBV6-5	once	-	CASTKGDGYTF	TGTGCCAGCACCAAAGGGGATGGCTACACCTTC
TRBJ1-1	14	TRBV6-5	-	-	CASSTLSSGTEAFF	TGTGCCAGCAGTACCCTGTCGTCGGGCACTGAAGCTTTCTTT
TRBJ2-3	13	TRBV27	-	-	CASSWAGTDTQYF	TGTGCCAGCAGTTGGGCAGGCACAGATACGCAGTATTTT
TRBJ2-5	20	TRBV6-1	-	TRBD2	CASSEASGGAVFSTRETQYF	TGTGCCAGCAGTGAAGCTAGCGGGGGGGCAGTATTTAGCACCAGGGAGACCCAGTACTTC
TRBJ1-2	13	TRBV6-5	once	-	CASNPRAGYGYTF	TGTGCCAGCAACCCCCGGGCGGGCTATGGCTACACCTTC
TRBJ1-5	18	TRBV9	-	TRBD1	CASSARDRGRGRSQPQHF	TGTGCCAGCAGCGCCAGGGACAGGGGCCGCGGGAGGAGCCAGCCCCAGCATTTT
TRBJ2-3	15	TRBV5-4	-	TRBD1	CASSFDRGRTDTQYF	TGTGCCAGCAGCTTCGACAGGGGCCGTACAGATACGCAGTATTTT
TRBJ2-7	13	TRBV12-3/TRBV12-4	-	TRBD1	CASRPGTVYEQYF	TGTGCCAGCAGACCTGGGACAGTATACGAGCAGTACTTC
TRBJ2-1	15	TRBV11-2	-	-	CASSSGGPGVNEQFF	TGTGCCAGCAGCTCCGGGGGTCCTGGGGTCAATGAGCAGTTCTTC
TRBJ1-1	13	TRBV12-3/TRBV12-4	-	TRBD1	CASKGTENTEAFF	TGTGCCAGCAAGGGGACAGAGAACACTGAAGCTTTCTTT
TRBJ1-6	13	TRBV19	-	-	CASSPTGQSPLHF	TGTGCCAGTAGTCCTACAGGGCAGTCACCCCTCCACTTT
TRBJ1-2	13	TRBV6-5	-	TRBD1	CASTPDRSSGYTF	TGTGCCAGCACCCCGGACAGGAGTAGTGGCTACACCTTC
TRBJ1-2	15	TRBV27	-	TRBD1	CASSSSFRGIYGYTF	TGTGCCAGCAGTTCCAGCTTCAGGGGGATCTATGGCTACACCTTC
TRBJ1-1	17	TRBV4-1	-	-	CASSLKTAGAGGTEAFF	TGCGCCAGCAGCCTTAAAACGGCGGGGGCCGGGGGCACTGAAGCTTTCTTT
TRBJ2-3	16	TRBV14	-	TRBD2	CASSRPGLAGTDTQYF	TGTGCCAGCAGCCGACCGGGACTAGCGGGTACAGATACGCAGTATTTT
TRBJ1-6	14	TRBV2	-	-	CASTNEERISPLHF	TGTGCCAGCACTAACGAGGAACGCATTTCACCCCTCCACTTT
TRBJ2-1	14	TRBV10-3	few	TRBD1	CAIQDRGANNEQFF	TGTGCCATCCAGGACAGGGGGGCAAACAATGAGCAGTTCTTC
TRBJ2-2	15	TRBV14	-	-	CASSQDRGYTGELFF	TGTGCCAGCAGCCAAGATAGGGGGTACACCGGGGAGCTGTTTTTT
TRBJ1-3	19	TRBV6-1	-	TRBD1	CASSDLKDRGSRTGNTIYF	TGTGCCAGCAGTGACCTGAAGGACAGGGGGTCTAGGACTGGAAACACCATATATTTT
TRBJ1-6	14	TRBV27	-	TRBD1	CASSFSTGSEPLHF	TGTGCCAGCAGTTTTTCGACAGGGTCTGAACCCCTCCACTTT
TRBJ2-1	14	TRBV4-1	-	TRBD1	CASSQDQGAVTGFF	TGCGCCAGCAGCCAAGATCAGGGGGCGGTGACTGGGTTCTTC
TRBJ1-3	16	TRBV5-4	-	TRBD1	CASSSGQVPSGNTIYF	TGTGCCAGCAGCTCCGGACAGGTTCCCTCTGGAAACACCATATATTTT
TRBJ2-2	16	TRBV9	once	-	CASSKRQDVNTGELFF	TGTGCCAGCAGCAAACGACAGGACGTGAACACCGGGGAGCTGTTTTTT
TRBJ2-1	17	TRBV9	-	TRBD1	CASKRPLGQGVVNEQFF	TGTGCCAGCAAACGCCCTTTGGGACAGGGGGTGGTCAATGAGCAGTTCTTC
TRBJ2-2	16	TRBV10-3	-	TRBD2	CAISESPSGSTGELFF	TGTGCCATCAGTGAGTCCCCCAGCGGGAGCACCGGGGAGCTGTTTTTT
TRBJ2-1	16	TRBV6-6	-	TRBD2	CASSRRGTSGSNEQFF	TGTGCCAGCAGTCGACGCGGGACTAGCGGGTCGAATGAGCAGTTCTTC
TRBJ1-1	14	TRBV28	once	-	CASSFVALGDEAFF	TGTGCCAGCAGTTTCGTCGCTTTAGGGGATGAAGCTTTCTTT
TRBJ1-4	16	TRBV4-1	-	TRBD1	CASSHERDRGNEKLFF	TGCGCCAGCAGCCATGAGCGGGACAGGGGGAATGAAAAACTGTTTTTT
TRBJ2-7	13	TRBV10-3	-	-	CAITGTYIDEQYF	TGTGCCATCACCGGGACATATATCGACGAGCAGTACTTC